This T cell receptor beta chain was identified in a study of shared clonotypes between healthy human individuals. The repertoire was sequenced with immunoSEQ multiplex PCR; TCRdb's copy has only in-frame clones and lacks some. The sample has 2 million to 2.5 million clones, 95% seen once. This CDR3 is 14 amino acids long. Trimming took 4 bases from V and 3 from J; bases not matched to a gene: 6. Looked up from germline, CDR1 is SGHRS and CDR2 is YFSETQ. The receptor was isolated from a man aged 18-30 years in good health. The chain combines TRBV5-1 with TRBJ2-7; 8 bases agree with TRBD1. The sample consisted of naive CD4+ T cells sorted from blood. Regarding subset: CD45RA+ positively selected. CDR3 sequence reads: CASSAWDRSYEQYF. DNA for the CDR3: TGCGCCAGCAGCGCTTGGGACAGGAGCTACGAGCAGTACTTC. Variable domain in full (rest from reference TRBV5-1 and TRBJ2-7): KAGVTQTPRYLIKTRGQQVTLSCSPISGHRSVSWYQQTPGQGLQFLFEYFSETQRNKGNFPGRFSGRQFSNSRSEMNVSTLELGDSALYLCASSAWDRSYEQYFGPGTRLTVT.